This T cell receptor (beta chain) is drawn from a study of CD8+ T cells in alopecia areata. TCR sequencing used cDNA made by reverse transcription of extracted RNA. TCRdb's table, derived via immunoSEQ multiplex PCR, lists solely in-frame clones and lacks some. The table lists some 150,000 clones, about 50% of them singletons. Trimming removed 0 bases at V and 9 bases at J, with 13 bases between. The CDR3 is made up of 15 amino acids. Per germline, CDR1 SGHNT and CDR2 YYREEE (reference sequence). This TCR came from a human donor with alopecia areata. The gene calls are TRBV5-4 and TRBJ1-6, with a possible D match to TRBD1 (6 bases). This material consisted of CD8+ T cells sorted from blood, taken at week 0. In DNA form, the CDR3 reads TGTGCCAGCAGCTTGGATGGAGGGGGGAGTTCACCCCTCCACTTT. Translation: CASSLDGGGSSPLHF.